This T cell receptor (beta chain) was identified in a study of pediatric ulcerative colitis. This clone was counted only a few times. What it binds is unknown. Findings and caveats of the study: All ulcerative colitis patients, but no controls, carried a couple of rectal clonotypes. Rectal pinch biopsies may have included blood-derived T cells, especially in patients with overt colitis.

During colonoscopy, one to two rectal pinch biopsies were collected. V was clipped by 5 bases and J by 0 bases, with 11 bases between them. The CDR3 consists of 15 residues. Germline CDR1 and CDR2: KGHSH and LQKENI. Assay used: immunoSEQ multiplex PCR; TCRdb lists only in-frame clones, some missing. The repertoire holds tens of thousands of clones, with 55% to 85% as singletons. The rearrangement uses TRBV18 and TRBJ1-5; tentatively, D is TRBD1 (5 bases). The sequenced sample was gut tissue. The sequence came from a boy younger than 18 with moderate ulcerative colitis. The chain's CDR3 is CASSGGTSSNQPQHF. In DNA form, the CDR3 reads TGTGCCAGCTCAGGCGGGACTTCTAGCAATCAGCCCCAGCATTTT.